The 3 T cell receptor beta chains presented below share a single source sample, sequenced in a study of CD8 T cells in ankylosing spondylitis. The study, taken as a whole, reports: Seemingly characteristic of ankylosing spondylitis blood was a TCR beta motif consisting of eight highly homologous variants.

The antigens of these receptors remain unknown. TCRdb redid the calling of the 5' RACE reads with MiXCR, one entry per CDR3 protein. The table lists more than 500,000 distinct CDR3 sequences, 5.3% of them singletons. Sequenced input: blood, either unsorted or a sorted T cell fraction (not recorded which). Receptor source: a male donor with ankylosing spondylitis.

This clonotype was seen repeatedly, ten times or more. The DNA of the CDR3 is TGTGCCAGCAGTTCCGGACAGGGAGACGAGCAGTACTTC. As protein: CASSSGQGDEQYF. This chain joins TRBV28 and TRBJ2-7, with 8 bases that match TRBD1. Germline assignment: CDR1 MDHEN and CDR2 SYDVKM. The CDR3 consists of 13 residues. The J segment lost 5 bases and the V segment lost 4 bases, leaving 4 bases of the junction unmatched.

The chain carries TRBV6-5 and TRBJ2-7; D tentatively reads TRBD1 or TRBD2 (5 bases each). V lost 2 bases to trimming and J lost 3 bases, with 20 bases between them. The V gene's germline CDR1 is MNHEY and CDR2 SVGAGI. The CDR3 is made up of 17 amino acids. CDR3 protein: CASSYPEGTGLNYEQYF. Here the CDR3 DNA reads TGTGCCAGCAGTTACCCCGAAGGCACAGGACTTAACTACGAGCAGTACTTC.

The DNA for the CDR3 is TGTGCCAGCAGCCAAGTTGGTAGGGCTAAGGGCAATGAGCAGTTCTTC. Its translation: CASSQVGRAKGNEQFF. This sequence joins TRBV3-1 and TRBJ2-1; no clear D gene. V was trimmed by 1 base and J by 6 bases, leaving 16 bases between them. The CDR3 runs to 16 residues. Germline-derived CDR1 and CDR2 are LGHDT and YNNKEL (reference sequence).